This TCR beta chain derives from a study of CD8 T cells in Susac syndrome. The CDR3 consists of 15 residues. The germline CDR1 and CDR2 sequences are PRHDT and FYEKMQ (reference sequence). V was pared by 5 bases and J by 4 bases, with 15 bases between. With random hexamers, reverse transcription was performed on roughly 0.5 to 1 ug of RNA. By means of immunoSEQ multiplex PCR, TCR beta CDR3 spanning 54 Vbeta and 13 Jbeta underwent amplification. TCRdb re-analysed the immunoSEQ multiplex PCR reads in MiXCR, keeping a single row per CDR3 protein. The sample shows 250,000 or so distinct CDR3 sequences, around 93% of them seen only once. Sequencing of TCR beta was performed on blood CD8+ and CD4+ T cells.

Sequenced: CD4+ T cells from PBMCs. The genes are TRBV13 and TRBJ1-3; possibly TRBD1 for D (6 bases). This TCR was sampled from a human donor with multiple sclerosis. CDR3 DNA: TGTGCCAGCAGCCCTAGACAGGTAGCCGGAAACACCATATATTTT. It translates to CASSPRQVAGNTIYF.